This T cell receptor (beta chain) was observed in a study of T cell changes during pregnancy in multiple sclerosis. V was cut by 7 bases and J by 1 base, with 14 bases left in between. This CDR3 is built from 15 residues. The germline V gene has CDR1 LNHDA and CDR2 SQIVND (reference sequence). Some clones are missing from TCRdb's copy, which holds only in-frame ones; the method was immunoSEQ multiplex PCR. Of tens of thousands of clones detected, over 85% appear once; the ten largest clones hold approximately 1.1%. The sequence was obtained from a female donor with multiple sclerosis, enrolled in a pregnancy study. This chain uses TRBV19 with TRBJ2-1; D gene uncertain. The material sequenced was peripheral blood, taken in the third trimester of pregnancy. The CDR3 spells CASKAGPASYNEQFF. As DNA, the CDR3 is TGTGCCAGTAAAGCAGGTCCGGCGTCCTACAATGAGCAGTTCTTC.